A selection of T cell receptor beta chains follows, all from one sample in a study of identical twins. TCRdb recomputed calls from the 5' RACE reads with MiXCR, one row per CDR3 protein. This table holds fewer than 450,000 distinct CDR3 sequences, 9% to 10% found once. Sequencing used naive T cells sorted from blood. All receptors come from a woman aged 45-59 years in good health. CDR3s include the opening cysteine and the closing phenylalanine or tryptophan. The listing skips clone size in some rows; elsewhere it reads once, few, many or a size class.

j_gene | v_gene | abundance | CDR3aa
TRBJ1-6 | TRBV6-1 | few | CASTESEVSPLHF
TRBJ2-5 | TRBV7-6 | few | CASSLDRSGTEQETQYF
TRBJ2-2 | TRBV4-1 | many | CASRPNTGELFF
TRBJ2-3 | TRBV20-1 | few | CSAWTVGVTDTQYF
TRBJ2-1 | TRBV5-1 | - | CASSPWVTYNEQFF
TRBJ1-1 | TRBV12-3/TRBV12-4 | many | CASSPAVGSNTEAFF
TRBJ2-3 | TRBV7-9 | few | CASSLGPAPDILADTQYF
TRBJ2-3 | TRBV2 | few | CASRSSGIIISTDTQYF
TRBJ2-7 | TRBV12-3/TRBV12-4 | - | CASSSLSATSGNSYEQYF
TRBJ2-3 | TRBV5-1 | few | CASSLDGTDTDTQYF
TRBJ2-3 | TRBV10-3 | - | CAISASGTLLGTDTQYF
TRBJ2-1 | TRBV7-3 | - | CATRQDNEQFF
TRBJ2-2 | TRBV6-5 | many | CASTLDKKAGELFF
TRBJ1-1 | TRBV6-5 | few | CASSYSGQGEPEAFF
TRBJ2-5 | TRBV4-1 | - | CASSQDALVGAETQYF
TRBJ1-2 | TRBV6-6 | many | CASSPDDGYTF
TRBJ2-1 | TRBV5-1 | few | CASSLFMSVGGGLDEQFF
TRBJ1-1 | TRBV5-1 | - | CASMNLPAGGGEAFF
TRBJ2-3 | TRBV24-1 | few | CATSDWRLLADSTDTQYF
TRBJ2-1 | TRBV7-2 | few | CASSLGVLNEQFF
TRBJ1-4 | TRBV3-1 | few | CASSRAEKLFF
TRBJ2-1 | TRBV5-1 | - | CASNLAGSNEQFF
TRBJ2-1 | TRBV5-1 | - | CASSLVSTEQFF
TRBJ2-5 | TRBV7-6 | - | CASSPDDGQETQYF
TRBJ2-1 | TRBV6-5 | - | CASSYGGGNEQFF
TRBJ1-1 | TRBV7-9 | many | CASSQAVMNTEAFF
TRBJ1-2 | TRBV19 | - | CASSIRFTVYGYTF
TRBJ2-3 | TRBV20-1 | - | CSGILTSGRLPDTQYF
TRBJ1-1 | TRBV7-8 | - | CASSLVGRSTEAFF
TRBJ1-1 | TRBV6-4 | many | CASRDSDRGTEAFF
TRBJ2-7 | TRBV12-3/TRBV12-4 | many | CASSYSGPYEQYF
TRBJ2-2 | TRBV5-1 | many | CASRDTGELFF
TRBJ2-2 | TRBV10-3 | - | CAIRPNTGELFF
TRBJ2-7 | TRBV5-1 | few | CASSTGGSAYEQYF
TRBJ2-4 | TRBV24-1 | many | CATSDLGQGGGNIQYF
TRBJ2-5 | TRBV5-1 | - | CASSLGDRDEETQYF
TRBJ2-7 | TRBV5-6 | few | CASSHYVWGYQGEQYF
TRBJ2-1 | TRBV11-3 | few | CASSLASLDQWLGEQFF
TRBJ2-5 | TRBV10-3 | few | CAISGVSQETQYF
TRBJ1-4 | TRBV15 | - | CATSRETMGLQGGNEKLFF
TRBJ2-1 | TRBV4-2 | - | CASSQGRDSGRGNEQFF